Below, one TCR beta chain is given with its context. The source of the sample is a study of blood T cell repertoires in COVID-19. The V gene lost 6 bases and the J gene lost 1 base, with 12 bases spanning the gap. The CDR3 spans 14 residues. Germline V gene sequence: CDR1 SGDLS, CDR2 YYNGEE. Repertoires were generated with immunoSEQ multiplex PCR, while TCRdb's copy carries only in-frame clones and drops some. The data hold 400,000 to 450,000 clones, with 90% observed a single time. This clonotype originated in a man younger than 35 who had recovered from COVID-19. Sequencing was performed on PBMCs or T cells enriched from blood (not recorded which). This chain joins TRBV9 and TRBJ2-3; D is perhaps TRBD2 (6 bases). CDR3 residues: CASKEGVGTDTQYF. In nucleotides, the CDR3 is TGTGCCAGCAAGGAGGGAGTGGGCACAGATACGCAGTATTTT.